This passage covers 25 T cell receptor beta chains from one sample sequenced in a study of immune evolution from preneoplasia to lung adenocarcinoma. The assay was immunoSEQ multiplex PCR, and TCRdb's table has in-frame clones only and misses some. In the table there are over 1,000 clones, nearly 85% of which are singletons. What was sequenced was FFPE adjacent normal lung tissue. The receptors here all came from a person aged 55 to 75 with lung adenocarcinoma.

The chain couples TRBV2 to TRBJ2-7; a weak D match, TRBD2 (6 bases). The V end lost 6 bases, the J end lost 7 bases, and 19 bases lay between the germline ends. Germline assignment: CDR1 SNHLY and CDR2 FYNNEI. The length of the CDR3 is 14 residues. DNA for the CDR3: TGTGCCAGCAGCCAACTAGCAAGGGTGGGGGAGCAGTACTTC. It encodes CASSQLARVGEQYF.

This clone has only one observation. This rearrangement joins TRBV6-4 to TRBJ1-5, with D possibly matching TRBD1 (5 bases). Germline CDR1 MRHNA, CDR2 SNTAGT. The length of the CDR3 is 13 residues. The V end lost 5 bases, the J end lost 1 base, and 6 bases lay between the germline ends. In DNA form, the CDR3 reads TGTGCCAGCAGTCCAGGGAGCAATCAGCCCCAGCATTTT. It codes for CASSPGSNQPQHF.

The chain recombines TRBV9 with TRBJ1-2, with D uncertain. Trimming took off 3 bases at V and 2 bases at J, with 8 bases between the two ends. The germline gives CDR1 SGDLS, CDR2 YYNGEE. The CDR3 consists of 13 residues. Written as DNA, the CDR3 is TGTGCCAGCAGCGCCGACGGGAACTATGGCTACACCTTC. Translation gives CASSADGNYGYTF.

This sequence joins TRBV2 and TRBJ1-3; D gene unclear. Trimming pared 6 bases from V and 6 bases from J, leaving 3 bases between. This CDR3 has 10 amino acids. The germline V gene has CDR1 SNHLY and CDR2 FYNNEI. CDR3 in amino acids: CASSLNTIYF. The CDR3 bases are TGTGCCAGCAGCTTAAACACCATATATTTT. Full variable domain (remainder filled in from reference TRBV2 and TRBJ1-3): EPEVTQTPSHQVTQMGQEVILRCVPISNHLYFYWYRQILGQKVEFLVSFYNNEISEKSEIFDDQFSVERPDGSNFTLKIRSTKLEDSAMYFCASSLNTIYFGEGSWLTVV.

The J gene is TRBJ1-3, the V gene TRBV9, with D unresolved. The CDR3 spans 15 residues. The V gene's germline CDR1 is SGDLS and CDR2 YYNGEE. With 0 bases removed from V and 2 bases from J, the gap between germline ends came to 9 bases. As DNA, the CDR3 is TGTGCCAGCAGCGTAGAGTCGTTGGCTGGAAACACCATATATTTT. It translates to CASSVESLAGNTIYF. Full variable domain (missing parts from reference TRBV9 and TRBJ1-3): DSGVTQTPKHLITATGQRVTLRCSPRSGDLSVYWYQQSLDQGLQFLIQYYNGEERAKGNILERFSAQQFPDLHSELNLSSLELGDSALYFCASSVESLAGNTIYFGEGSWLTVV.

The chain recombines TRBV28 with TRBJ1-2; D gene uncertain. This CDR3 comprises 15 residues. Germline lookup yields CDR1 MDHEN and CDR2 SYDVKM. Trimming stripped 5 bases from V and 0 bases from J, with 13 bases between. The DNA for the CDR3 is TGTGCCAGCAGTCCCCTAGGTGCGACTAACTATGGCTACACCTTC. Translated, it gives CASSPLGATNYGYTF.

CDR3 in DNA: TGTGCCAGCAGAGAGAACCGGGAGACTGAAGCTTTCTTT. This sequence encodes CASRENRETEAFF. This chain uses TRBV2 with TRBJ1-1; D call uncertain. This CDR3 is built from 13 residues. The germline V gene has CDR1 SNHLY and CDR2 FYNNEI. The V end was cut by 6 bases, the J end by 5 bases, with 13 bases between.

This rearrangement joins TRBV13 to TRBJ1-2; D possibly corresponds to TRBD1 (5 bases). The CDR3 has 16 residues. V was trimmed by 5 bases and J by 6 bases, leaving 22 bases between them. Germline CDR1 reads PRHDT; CDR2 reads FYEKMQ (reference sequence). CDR3 bases: TGTGCCAGCAGCCTCATAGGGGCGGGCGGGTTCGATGGCTACACCTTC. It yields the protein CASSLIGAGGFDGYTF.

V gene TRBV19 combines with J gene TRBJ2-2; 9 bases align to TRBD2. Germline V lookup: CDR1 LNHDA, CDR2 SQIVND (reference sequence). V dropped 5 bases and J dropped 5; count of bases not matched to a gene: 3. CDR3 length: 14 amino acids. CDR3 DNA: TGTGCCAGTAGTTTCCTAGCGGGAACCGGGGAGCTGTTTTTT. It translates to CASSFLAGTGELFF.

DNA of the CDR3: TGTGCCAGCAGTGACGGACGCAAGGACACAGATACGCAGTATTTT. Residues: CASSDGRKDTDTQYF. The V and J genes are TRBV6-4 and TRBJ2-3; D gene ambiguous. V was shortened by 2 bases and J by 2 bases, with 11 bases between the two germline ends. Germline CDR1 reads MRHNA; CDR2 reads SNTAGT. The CDR3 consists of 15 residues.

The CDR3 sequence is CASSWGGHGYEQYF. CDR3 DNA sequence: TGTGCCAGCAGCTGGGGCGGACATGGCTACGAGCAGTACTTC. The rearrangement joins TRBV7-9 to TRBJ2-7; D is possibly TRBD1 (5 bases). The CDR3 extends over 14 amino acids. Germline CDR1 reads SEHNR; CDR2 reads FQNEAQ (reference sequence). The germline V and J ends were trimmed by 4 bases and 3 bases, with 13 bases remaining between them.

V usage is TRBV5-4 and J usage is TRBJ2-1, with unresolved D. Trimming removed 0 bases from V and 9 bases from J, with 13 bases in between. The CDR3 loop spans 14 amino acids. CDR1 SGHNT and CDR2 YYREEE come from the germline V gene (reference sequence). DNA for the CDR3: TGTGCCAGCAGCTTGGGCACTCAATTTAGTGAGCAGTTCTTC. Translated, it gives CASSLGTQFSEQFF.

This clone has only one observation. The chain links TRBV7-6 to TRBJ2-3, with TRBD2 matching 11 bases. CDR1 is SGHVS and CDR2 is FNYEAQ in the germline V gene. J was trimmed by 3 bases and V by 5 bases; bases with no gene match: 7. This CDR3 region has 16 residues. The CDR3 region is CASSGLTSGSTDTQYF. CDR3 sequence (DNA): TGTGCCAGCAGCGGACTTACTAGCGGGAGTACAGATACGCAGTATTTT. The full variable domain, in which reference TRBV7-6 and TRBJ2-3 provide the parts outside the CDR3, is GAGVSQSPRYKVTKRGQDVALRCDPISGHVSLYWYRQALGQGPEFLTYFNYEAQQDKSGLPNDRFSAERPEGSISTLTIQRTEQRDSAMYRCASSGLTSGSTDTQYFGPGTRLTVL.

This clone was seen only once. For the CDR3, the DNA is TGTGCCAGCAGCCAAACGGGGCAGGGCTATGAGCAGTTCTTC. Residues: CASSQTGQGYEQFF. The rearrangement uses TRBV14 and TRBJ2-1, with D perhaps matching TRBD1 or TRBD2 (5 bases each). Germline loops: CDR1 SGHDN, CDR2 FVKESK. V shed 2 bases and J shed 8 bases, with 13 bases lying between them. The CDR3 consists of 14 residues.

The chain employs TRBV4-1 and TRBJ2-1, with 9 bases lining up with TRBD2. Trimming at V came to 1 base and at J to 0 bases, leaving 4 bases not matched to a gene. Germline V CDR1 and CDR2: MGHRA, YSYEKL. The CDR3 loop spans 17 amino acids. The CDR3 sequence is CASSQGPSGVSYNEQFF. CDR3 nucleotides: TGCGCCAGCAGCCAAGGACCTAGCGGGGTCTCCTACAATGAGCAGTTCTTC.

The chain couples TRBV5-6 to TRBJ2-3; TRBD2 matches 12 bases. Germline CDR1 and CDR2: SGHDT and YYEEEE. The CDR3 is 18 residues long. Unmatched junction bases numbered 9, after V lost 0 bases and J lost 4 bases. The CDR3 here is CASSLEGLAGGYPDTQYF. In DNA, the CDR3 is TGTGCCAGCAGCTTGGAGGGGCTAGCGGGAGGGTACCCAGATACGCAGTATTTT.

The chain couples TRBV6-6 to TRBJ1-2; possible D gene TRBD1, 6 bases. Germline V lookup: CDR1 MNHNY, CDR2 SVGAGI (reference sequence). V lost 7 bases to trimming and J lost 7 bases, with 16 bases between them. This CDR3 spans 13 amino acids. CDR3 nucleotides: TGTGCCAGCACCCCTCTACAGGGTGGTGGCTACACCTTC. Translated, it gives CASTPLQGGGYTF.

The V and J genes are TRBV7-8 and TRBJ2-2; TRBD2 might be the D (7 bases). This CDR3 comprises 16 residues. Germline V lookup: CDR1 SGHVS, CDR2 FQNEAQ. Deletions cut 5 bases from V and 1 base from J, with 14 bases between. The CDR3 DNA is TGTGCCAGCAGCCCGGGGGGCAGCGAGAACACCGGGGAGCTGTTTTTT. It encodes CASSPGGSENTGELFF.

The gene calls are TRBV28 and TRBJ1-1; weak D call: TRBD1 (6 bases). V dropped 6 bases and J dropped 7 bases, with 12 bases sitting between them. The germline gives CDR1 MDHEN, CDR2 SYDVKM. The CDR3 loop spans 12 amino acids. CDR3 sequence reads: CASSRGTFEAFF. The CDR3 coding sequence is TGTGCCAGCAGCCGTGGGACATTTGAAGCTTTCTTT. The complete variable domain, with remaining parts taken from reference TRBV28 and TRBJ1-1, reads DVKVTQSSRYLVKRTGEKVFLECVQDMDHENMFWYRQDPGLGLRLIYFSYDVKMKEKGDIPEGYSVSREKKERFSLILESASTNQTSMYLCASSRGTFEAFFGQGTRLTVV.

This chain links TRBV20-1 with TRBJ1-2; D uncertain. Trimming pared 4 bases from V and 10 bases from J, leaving 13 bases between. CDR3 length: 11 residues. Germline V gene lookup returns CDR1 DFQATT and CDR2 SNEGSKA (reference sequence). Written as DNA, the CDR3 is TGCAGTGCTAACACTCCGGGAACCTACACCTTC. Encoded protein: CSANTPGTYTF.

The gene calls are TRBV27 and TRBJ1-5, with 7 bases aligning to TRBD1. The CDR3 has 16 residues. Germline V gene sequence: CDR1 MNHEY, CDR2 SMNVEV (reference sequence). The trim removed 5 bases at V and 3 bases at J, leaving 10 bases unmatched. CDR3 sequence reads: CASSPRWTGPNQPQHF. In DNA form, the CDR3 reads TGTGCCAGCAGTCCACGATGGACAGGACCCAATCAGCCCCAGCATTTT.

CDR3 protein: CASSPESRTDTQYF. The CDR3 nucleotides read TGTGCCAGCAGTCCCGAGAGTCGCACAGATACGCAGTATTTT. The chain couples TRBV2 to TRBJ2-3; D is uncertain. V was cut by 5 bases and J by 1 base, with 10 bases left in between. Per germline, CDR1 SNHLY and CDR2 FYNNEI. CDR3 length equals 14 residues.

The V and J genes are TRBV28 and TRBJ2-2; 7 bases fit TRBD2. V was pared by 2 bases and J by 5 bases, with 5 bases of the junction left unmatched. CDR1 and CDR2 (germline): MDHEN, SYDVKM. This CDR3 has 15 amino acids. CDR3: CASSLAGERTGELFF. In DNA form, the CDR3 reads TGTGCCAGCAGTTTAGCGGGAGAACGAACCGGGGAGCTGTTTTTT.

This chain links TRBV6-5 with TRBJ2-7; D may match TRBD1 or TRBD2 (5 bases each). CDR1 is MNHEY, CDR2 SVGAGI, per germline. The V end was cut by 7 bases, the J end by 0 bases, with 10 bases between. The CDR3 sequence is 13 residues long. The CDR3 DNA is TGTGCCAGCATTGGGGGAAGCTCCTACGAGCAGTACTTC. This translates into CASIGGSSYEQYF.

DNA for the CDR3: TGTGCCAGCAGTTTAAGTGGTTGGGAGCAGTTCTTC. Its protein product is CASSLSGWEQFF. The J gene is TRBJ2-1, the V gene TRBV27; no clear D gene. Germline CDR1 MNHEY, CDR2 SMNVEV (reference sequence). The CDR3 loop spans 12 amino acids. Trimming took 2 bases from V and 10 from J, leaving 9 bases between them.